The rows below give T cell receptor beta chains drawn from one sample of a study of cytotoxic CD8 clonotypes in ibrutinib-treated CLL. Clones were sequenced by immunoSEQ multiplex PCR, and TCRdb holds only the in-frame ones, with some missing. The top ten clones hold around 6.5% of a sample with hundreds of thousands of clones, over 60% of them seen once. The sample in question was PBMCs, obtained after 36 months of ibrutinib treatment. The source of these receptors is a human donor with chronic lymphocytic leukemia. Both conserved end residues are part of each CDR3. The D gene is left open where the match is weak. Expanded clones get a size class; other rows say once, few or many, or leave the size out.

>TRBV5-1|TRBJ2-2|TRBD1|-
CASSLAVGQGLTGELFF
TGCGCCAGCAGCTTGGCCGTAGGACAGGGGTTAACCGGGGAGCTGTTTTTT
>TRBV25-1|TRBJ2-3|-|-
CASSDPRADTQYF
TGTGCCAGCAGTGATCCCAGGGCAGATACGCAGTATTTT
>TRBV11-1|TRBJ2-3|-|few
CASSLLGLYGTDTQYF
TGTGCCAGCAGCTTACTAGGTTTATACGGCACAGATACGCAGTATTTT
>TRBV25-1|TRBJ2-4|-|-
CASSPWTQNIQYF
TGTGCCAGCAGTCCCTGGACACAAAACATTCAGTACTTC
>TRBV28|TRBJ2-1|TRBD1|-
CASSTRDRGRIEQFF
TGTGCCAGCAGTACCCGGGACAGGGGGCGCATTGAGCAGTTCTTC
>TRBV18|TRBJ1-6|-|few
CASSPRSFGNSPLHF
TGTGCCAGCTCGCCTAGGAGTTTCGGGAATTCACCCCTCCACTTT
>TRBV29-1|TRBJ1-3|-|-
CSVESGSGNTIYF
TGCAGCGTTGAATCTGGCTCTGGAAACACCATATATTTT
>TRBV27|TRBJ1-1|-|few
CASSFRGFTEAFF
TGTGCCAGCAGTTTCCGGGGTTTCACTGAAGCTTTCTTT
>TRBV12-5|TRBJ2-1|TRBD2|-
CASGLAGLADNEQFF
TGTGCTAGTGGTTTGGCGGGACTAGCTGACAATGAGCAGTTCTTC
>TRBV18|TRBJ1-6|-|-
CASSAELTNSPLHF
TGTGCCAGCTCAGCCGAACTCACAAATTCACCCCTCCACTTT
>TRBV13|TRBJ2-7|-|few
CASSMGLYEQYF
TGTGCCAGCAGCATGGGGCTTTACGAGCAGTACTTC
>TRBV6-5|TRBJ2-7|TRBD1|-
CASSRDSNTYEQYF
TGTGCCAGCAGTAGGGACAGTAATACCTACGAGCAGTACTTC
>TRBV27|TRBJ1-2|-|-
CNVWEENYGYTF
TGTAACGTCTGGGAAGAGAACTATGGCTACACCTTC
>TRBV28|TRBJ2-2|-|once
CASSSRDLVYTGELFF
TGTGCCAGCAGTAGCCGGGACTTGGTATATACCGGGGAGCTGTTTTTT
>TRBV10-3|TRBJ2-7|-|-
CAISPTGHPYEQYF
TGTGCCATCAGTCCCACAGGGCACCCCTACGAGCAGTACTTC
>TRBV27|TRBJ2-1|TRBD1|-
CASSSRPTGINEQFF
TGTGCCAGCAGTTCACGACCGACAGGGATCAATGAGCAGTTCTTC
>TRBV7-9|TRBJ1-6|-|-
CASSYSASPLHF
TGTGCCAGCAGCTACAGCGCTTCACCCCTCCACTTT
>TRBV7-6|TRBJ2-2|TRBD2|-
CASSLAGGNTGELFF
TGTGCCAGCAGCCTAGCGGGAGGGAACACCGGGGAGCTGTTTTTT
>TRBV7-3|TRBJ2-7|-|-
CASSSRPHYEQYF
TGTGCCAGCAGCTCAAGACCACATTACGAGCAGTACTTC
>TRBV4-2|TRBJ1-5|-|-
CASSQDLIQPQHF
TGTGCCAGCAGCCAAGATTTGATCCAGCCCCAGCATTTT
>TRBV2|TRBJ2-5|-|-
CASSDPRETQYF
TGTGCCAGCAGTGATCCGAGGGAGACCCAGTACTTC
>TRBV29-1|TRBJ2-2|TRBD2|-
CSVGGGVGTGELFF
TGCAGCGTTGGCGGGGGAGTTGGCACCGGGGAGCTGTTTTTT
>TRBV28|TRBJ2-3|-|-
CASSLSGGGTDTQYF
TGTGCCAGCAGCCTGAGTGGTGGGGGCACAGATACGCAGTATTTT
>TRBV5-1|TRBJ2-1|TRBD2|-
CASSLGTSGYNEQFF
TGCGCCAGCAGCTTGGGGACTAGCGGTTACAATGAGCAGTTCTTC
>TRBV2|TRBJ1-5|-|few
CASMRTRNQPQHF
TGTGCCAGCATGAGGACACGCAATCAGCCCCAGCATTTT
>TRBV5-1|TRBJ2-7|-|few
CASKPWQGLREQYF
TGCGCCAGCAAGCCGTGGCAGGGACTCCGCGAGCAGTACTTC
>TRBV9|TRBJ2-3|TRBD2|-
CASTPGLASDTQYF
TGTGCCAGCACCCCGGGACTAGCCTCTGATACGCAGTATTTT
>TRBV10-3|TRBJ2-2|TRBD1|-
CAISEPGQGAVGELFF
TGTGCCATCAGTGAACCGGGACAGGGGGCCGTCGGGGAGCTGTTTTTT